The next 20 T cell receptor beta chains were all read from a single sample in a study of cytomegalovirus exposure and HLA in healthy donors. The PCR ran on 60 Vbeta and 13 Jbeta primers. Assay: immunoSEQ multiplex PCR; the TCRdb copy retains only in-frame clones and omits some. Here the sample spans about 150,000 clones, 65% to 75% being singletons. The sample taken for sequencing was PBMCs. The receptors here all came from a man younger than 35 in good health and CMV-seronegative.

This chain links TRBV10-2 with TRBJ2-7; tentative D call: TRBD1 (6 bases). Trimming cost V 10 bases and J 0 bases, with 16 bases left between them. Germline CDR1 and CDR2: WSHSY and SAAADI. CDR3 size: 14 residues. The CDR3 protein is CATTHRALSYEQYV. CDR3 sequence (DNA): TGCGCCACCACCCACAGGGCTCTCTCCTACGAGCAGTACGTC.

The gene calls are TRBV5-6 and TRBJ2-6; D remains unclear. The CDR3 runs 14 residues. In germline, CDR1 is SGHDT, CDR2 YYEEEE. V was pared by 3 bases and J by 0 bases, with 4 bases between. DNA for the CDR3: TGTGCCAGCAGCTGGAGCTCTGGGGCCAACGTCCTGACTTTC. Its protein product is CASSWSSGANVLTF.

The chain is built from TRBV2 and TRBJ2-2, with D maybe TRBD2 (5 bases). CDR3 size: 18 residues. Germline V gene sequence: CDR1 SNHLY, CDR2 FYNNEI. V was shortened by 0 bases and J by 8 bases, with 22 bases between the two germline ends. CDR3 loop: CASSEAKRAGAGGGELFF. The CDR3 DNA reads as TGTGCCAGCAGTGAAGCGAAGAGGGCGGGCGCCGGTGGGGGGGAGCTGTTTTTT.

V gene TRBV10-1 combines with J gene TRBJ2-1; 8 positions agree with TRBD2. V gave up 7 bases and J gave up 10 bases; unmatched junction bases: 9. The V gene's germline CDR1 is WNHNN and CDR2 SYGVQD (reference sequence). CDR3 length: 13 amino acids. For the CDR3, the DNA is TGCGCCAGCAACTTGCGGCCGGGGGGGGAGCAGTTCTTC. It translates to CASNLRPGGEQFF.

The chain carries TRBV19 and TRBJ2-5; D remains unclear. The CDR3 runs to 13 residues. CDR1 and CDR2 from the germline V gene are LNHDA and SQIVND (reference sequence). Trimming took off 2 bases at V and 8 bases at J, with 12 bases between the two ends. The CDR3 coding sequence is TGTGCCAGTAGTATATCCGCTCGGTTAACCCAGTACTTC. This encodes CASSISARLTQYF.

As regards this clone: The sample has other DNA sequences that encode this CDR3 too. The V gene is TRBV29-1, the J gene TRBJ2-6, with D possibly TRBD1 on 6 matching bases. In germline, CDR1 is SQVTM, CDR2 ANQGSEA. Trimming removed 2 bases from V and 0 bases from J, with 20 bases in between. The CDR3 is 19 amino acids. CDR3 sequence (DNA): TGCAGCGTTGAACTGGGCCCTCAGGGGCAGTACTCTGGGGCCAACGTCCTGACTTTC. Translated, it gives CSVELGPQGQYSGANVLTF. Complete variable domain (other parts from reference TRBV29-1 and TRBJ2-6): SAVISQKPSRDICQRGTSLTIQCQVDSQVTMMFWYRQQPGQSLTLIATANQGSEATYESGFVIDKFPISRPNLTFSTLTVSNMSPEDSSIYLCSVELGPQGQYSGANVLTFGAGSRLTVL.

The CDR3 is CSAGTGETQYF. DNA for the CDR3: TGCAGCGCTGGGACAGGGGAGACCCAGTACTTC. The chain uses TRBV29-1 and TRBJ2-5; 9 nucleotides line up with TRBD1. Germline lookup yields CDR1 SQVTM and CDR2 ANQGSEA. This CDR3 is built from 11 residues. V lost 7 bases, J lost 5 bases, and 2 bases stayed unmatched.

V gene TRBV29-1 combines with J gene TRBJ2-5; the D is unclear. This CDR3 has 12 amino acids. Looked up from germline, CDR1 is SQVTM and CDR2 is ANQGSEA. The V end was cut by 4 bases, the J end by 5 bases, with 11 bases between. The CDR3 coding sequence is TGCAGCGTTGGTCCTCTGGGCGAGACCCAGTACTTC. It is translated as CSVGPLGETQYF.

The V gene is TRBV2, the J gene TRBJ2-7; D unresolved. The CDR3 totals 14 residues. Trimming cost V 2 bases and J 3 bases, with 11 bases left between them. Germline loops: CDR1 SNHLY, CDR2 FYNNEI. CDR3 DNA: TGTGCCAGCAGTGAATTTTCGCCCAACTACGAGCAGTACGTC. Translation: CASSEFSPNYEQYV.

The chain employs TRBV11-3 and TRBJ2-1, with 7 bases that match TRBD2. Germline V gives CDR1 SGHNT, CDR2 YENEEA. The CDR3 is 16 residues long. Trimming removed 5 bases from V and 0 bases from J; junction bases left unmatched: 7. The CDR3 loop reads CASSLGGLRSYNEQFF. The CDR3 DNA reads as TGTGCCAGCAGCCTCGGGGGACTACGCTCCTACAATGAGCAGTTCTTC.

The gene calls are TRBV18 and TRBJ1-1; D might be TRBD1 (5 bases). Germline V gene lookup returns CDR1 KGHSH and CDR2 LQKENI. The CDR3 totals 15 residues. Trimming took off 2 bases at V and 1 base at J, with 11 bases between the two ends. In DNA form, the CDR3 reads TGTGCCAGCTCACCAATGCAGGGCTCGAACACTGAAGCTTTCTTT. It yields the protein CASSPMQGSNTEAFF.

CDR3 sequence (DNA): TGTGCCAGCAGCCCTCAGCAGGGGTTCGTGGATACGCAGTATTTT. Amino acids: CASSPQQGFVDTQYF. The genes are TRBV11-2 and TRBJ2-3, with a tentative D call TRBD1 (6 bases). The CDR3 extends over 15 amino acids. Trimming took 5 bases from V and 6 from J, leaving 18 bases between them. CDR1 and CDR2 (germline): SGHAT, FQNNGV. Looking up the rest from reference TRBV11-2 and TRBJ2-3 gives the full variable domain: EAGVAQSPRYKIIEKRQSVAFWCNPISGHATLYWYQQILGQGPKLLIQFQNNGVVDDSQLPKDRFSAERLKGVDSTLKIQPAKLEDSAVYLCASSPQQGFVDTQYFGPGTRLTVL.

This rearrangement joins TRBV7-9 to TRBJ1-2, with unresolved D. Trimming shortened V by 0 bases and J by 8 bases, and 10 bases separated the two germline ends. The CDR3 extends over 13 amino acids. Germline V CDR1 and CDR2: SEHNR, FQNEAQ (reference sequence). Here the CDR3 reads CASSLAPAGGYTF. As DNA, the CDR3 is TGTGCCAGCAGCTTAGCCCCGGCGGGAGGCTACACCTTC.

The chain uses TRBV5-8 and TRBJ1-4, with D possibly matching TRBD1 (6 bases). The V gene's germline CDR1 is SGHTS and CDR2 YDEGEE. This CDR3 comprises 15 residues. Trimming took 3 bases from V and 0 from J, leaving 9 bases between them. For the CDR3, the DNA is TGTGCCAGCAGCTCGCGACAGGCAACTAATGAAAAACTGTTTTTT. Protein sequence: CASSSRQATNEKLFF.

This chain uses TRBV7-7 with TRBJ2-1; 9 bases line up with TRBD1. The germline V gene has CDR1 SSHAT and CDR2 FNYEAQ (reference sequence). The ends lost 8 bases at V and 4 bases at J; junction bases unmatched: 6. The CDR3 has 14 amino acids. CDR3 DNA: TGTGCCAGCTCCCCCGGGACAGGGTACAATGAGCAGTTCTTC. This sequence encodes CASSPGTGYNEQFF.

This chain links TRBV4-1 with TRBJ2-3, with D possibly being TRBD2 (6 bases). Trimming cost V 0 bases and J 2 bases, with 9 bases left between them. Germline V lookup: CDR1 MGHRA, CDR2 YSYEKL. The CDR3 sequence is 15 residues long. CDR3 nucleotides: TGCGCCAGCAGCCAAGAGCGGGGTGTCACAGATACGCAGTATTTT. It encodes CASSQERGVTDTQYF.

This clone appeared once. This chain uses TRBV6-5 with TRBJ2-5; D may be TRBD2 (5 bases). Trimming removed 0 bases at V and 4 bases at J, with 12 bases between. This CDR3 comprises 15 residues. Germline assignment: CDR1 MNHEY and CDR2 SVGAGI. The CDR3: CASSYSIGGVETQYF. CDR3 coding DNA: TGTGCCAGCAGTTACTCGATAGGAGGAGTAGAGACCCAGTACTTC.

The chain carries TRBV7-2 and TRBJ1-2; TRBD1 agrees at 8 bases. Germline V gene lookup returns CDR1 SGHTA and CDR2 FQGNSA. V lost 5 bases and J lost 2; bases outside the gene matches: 4. This CDR3 has 14 amino acids. DNA of the CDR3: TGTGCCAGCAGCGCCTGGACAGGGAACTATGGCTACACCTTC. It specifies CASSAWTGNYGYTF.

The chain's CDR3 is CASSGWASGGGTQYF. DNA of the CDR3: TGTGCCAGCAGCGGGTGGGCTAGCGGGGGGGGGACCCAGTACTTC. The rearrangement uses TRBV5-7 and TRBJ2-5, with 12 bases fitting TRBD2. TRBV5-7 is identified as an open reading frame with a role that is uncertain. This CDR3 comprises 15 residues. Trimming at V came to 4 bases and at J to 7 bases, leaving 8 bases not matched to a gene.

The rearrangement uses TRBV5-1 and TRBJ2-5; 12 bases agree with TRBD2. V trimming: 6 bases; J trimming: 1 base; junction bases outside the gene matches: 10. In germline, CDR1 is SGHRS, CDR2 YFSETQ. The CDR3 contains 17 residues. The CDR3 protein is CASTTSGGWGGQETQYF. CDR3 nucleotides: TGCGCCAGCACGACTAGCGGGGGTTGGGGGGGCCAAGAGACCCAGTACTTC.